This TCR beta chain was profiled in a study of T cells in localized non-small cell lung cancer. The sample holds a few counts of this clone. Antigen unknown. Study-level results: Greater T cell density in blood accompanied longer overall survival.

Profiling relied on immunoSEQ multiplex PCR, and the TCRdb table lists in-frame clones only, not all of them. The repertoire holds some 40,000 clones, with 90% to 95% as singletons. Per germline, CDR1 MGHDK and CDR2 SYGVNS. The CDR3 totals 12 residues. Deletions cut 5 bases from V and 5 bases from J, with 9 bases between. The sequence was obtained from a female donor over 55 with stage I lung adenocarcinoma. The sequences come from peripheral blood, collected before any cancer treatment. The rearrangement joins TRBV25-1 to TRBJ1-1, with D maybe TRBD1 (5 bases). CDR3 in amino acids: CASSHGGTEAFF. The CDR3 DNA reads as TGTGCCAGCAGTCATGGGGGGACTGAAGCTTTCTTT.